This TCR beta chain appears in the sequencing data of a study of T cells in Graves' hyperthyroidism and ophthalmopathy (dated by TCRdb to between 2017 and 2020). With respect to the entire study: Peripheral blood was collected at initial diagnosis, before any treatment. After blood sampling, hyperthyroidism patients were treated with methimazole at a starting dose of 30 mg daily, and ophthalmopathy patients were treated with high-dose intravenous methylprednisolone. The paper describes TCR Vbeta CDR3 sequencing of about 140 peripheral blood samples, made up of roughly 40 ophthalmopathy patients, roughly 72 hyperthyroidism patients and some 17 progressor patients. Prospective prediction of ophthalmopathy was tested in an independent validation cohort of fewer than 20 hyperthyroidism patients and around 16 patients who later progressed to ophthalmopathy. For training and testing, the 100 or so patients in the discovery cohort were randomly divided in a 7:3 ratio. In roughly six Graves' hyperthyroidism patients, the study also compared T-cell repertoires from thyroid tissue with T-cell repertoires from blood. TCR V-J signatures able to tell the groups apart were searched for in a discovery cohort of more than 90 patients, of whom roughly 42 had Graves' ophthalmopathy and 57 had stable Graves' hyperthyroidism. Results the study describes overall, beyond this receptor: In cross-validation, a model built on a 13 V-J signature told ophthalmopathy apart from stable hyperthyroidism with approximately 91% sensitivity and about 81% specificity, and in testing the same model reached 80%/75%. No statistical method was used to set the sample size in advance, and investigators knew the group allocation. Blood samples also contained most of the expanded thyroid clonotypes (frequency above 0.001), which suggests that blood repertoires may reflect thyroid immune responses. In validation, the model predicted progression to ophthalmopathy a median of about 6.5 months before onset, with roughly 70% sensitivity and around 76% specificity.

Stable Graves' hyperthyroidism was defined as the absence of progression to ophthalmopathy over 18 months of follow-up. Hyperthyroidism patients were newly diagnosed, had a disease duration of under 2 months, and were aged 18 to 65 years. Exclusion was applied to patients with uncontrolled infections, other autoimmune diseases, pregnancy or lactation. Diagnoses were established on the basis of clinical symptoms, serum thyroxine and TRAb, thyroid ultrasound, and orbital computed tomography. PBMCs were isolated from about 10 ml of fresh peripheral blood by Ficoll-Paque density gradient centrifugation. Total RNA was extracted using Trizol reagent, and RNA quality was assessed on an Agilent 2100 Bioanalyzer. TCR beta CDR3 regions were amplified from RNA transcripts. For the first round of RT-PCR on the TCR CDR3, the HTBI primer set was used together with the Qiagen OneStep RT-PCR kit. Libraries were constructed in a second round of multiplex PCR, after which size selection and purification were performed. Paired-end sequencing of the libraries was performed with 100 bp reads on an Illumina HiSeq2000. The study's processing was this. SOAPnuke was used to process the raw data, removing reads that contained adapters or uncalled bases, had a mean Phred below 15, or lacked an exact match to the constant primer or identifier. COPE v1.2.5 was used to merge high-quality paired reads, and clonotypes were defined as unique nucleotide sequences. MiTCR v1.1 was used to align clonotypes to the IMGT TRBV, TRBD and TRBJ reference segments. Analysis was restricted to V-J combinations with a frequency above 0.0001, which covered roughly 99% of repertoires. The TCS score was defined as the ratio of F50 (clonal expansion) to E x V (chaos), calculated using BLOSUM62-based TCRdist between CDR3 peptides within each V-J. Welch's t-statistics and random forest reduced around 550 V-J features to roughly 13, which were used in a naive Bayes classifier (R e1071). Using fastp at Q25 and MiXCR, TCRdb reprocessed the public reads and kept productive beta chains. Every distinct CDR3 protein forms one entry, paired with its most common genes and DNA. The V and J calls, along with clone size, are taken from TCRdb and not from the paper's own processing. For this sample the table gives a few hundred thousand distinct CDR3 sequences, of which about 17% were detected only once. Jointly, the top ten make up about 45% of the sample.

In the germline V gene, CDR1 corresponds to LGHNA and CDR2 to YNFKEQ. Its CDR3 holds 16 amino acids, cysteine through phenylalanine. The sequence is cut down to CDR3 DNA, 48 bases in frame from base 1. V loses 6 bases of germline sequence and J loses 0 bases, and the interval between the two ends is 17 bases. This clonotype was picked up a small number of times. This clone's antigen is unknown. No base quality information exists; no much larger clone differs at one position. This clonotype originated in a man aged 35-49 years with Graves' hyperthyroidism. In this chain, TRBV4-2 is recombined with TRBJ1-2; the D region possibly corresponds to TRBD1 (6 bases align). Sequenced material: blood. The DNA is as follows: TGTGCCAGCAGACCCGGGGGACACCTATCTAACTATGGCTACACCTTC. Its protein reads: CASRPGGHLSNYGYTF.